The clone carrying this TCR beta chain was observed a handful of times. The target antigen is unknown. This entry comes from a study of T cells after yellow fever vaccination. Across the study: Any fraction with a low cell number was prepared using SMART-Seq v4 Ultra Low Input.

MiXCR, run by TCRdb on the 5' RACE reads, gives a single entry per CDR3 protein. The sample gives about 360,000 distinct CDR3 sequences, around 6.4% of which show up once; approximately 16% is in the top ten. V shed 3 bases and J 6 bases; nucleotides not matched to a gene: 9. CDR1 is KGHSH and CDR2 is LQKENI in the germline V gene. CDR3 length equals 18 residues. Study outcomes and limitations: Most clones from primary vaccination were detected again post-booster (96% CD4, about 88% CD8). Relatively few clonotypes were ones that appeared in both CD4 and CD8 compartments.

The sequence derives from a man aged 25 to 40 who received the YFV17D yellow fever vaccine. Sample: PBMCs, taken 5 days after the yellow fever booster vaccination. J is TRBJ2-2 and V is TRBV18; 14 positions match TRBD2. CDR3 nucleotide sequence: TGTGCCAGCTCACCTGGGACTAGCGGGAGCGGAGTTCCCGGGGAGCTGTTTTTT. The encoded protein is CASSPGTSGSGVPGELFF.